A single sample gave rise to the 2 T cell receptor beta chains below, sequenced in a study of T cell repertoires in cytomegalovirus infection. Each CDR3 protein gets one entry after TCRdb re-called the reads with MiXCR. The sample has about 180,000 distinct CDR3 sequences, approximately 18% seen once. The sample taken for sequencing was CD8+ T cells from PBMCs. These receptors originate from a human donor in good health (CMV status not recorded). Some clones in this sample may be carry-over from other donors' samples.

As to this clonotype: One end of the junction varies from germline; a read error may be responsible. The chain has TRBV4-1 and TRBJ2-3; TRBD2 matches at 7 bases. The V gene's germline CDR1 is MGHRA and CDR2 YSYEKL. The CDR3 runs to 15 residues. CDR3 sequence reads: CASNTQAGSTDTQYF. CDR3 bases: TGTGCCAGCAACACCCAAGCGGGGAGCACAGATACGCAGTATTTT.

V and J are TRBV2 and TRBJ2-3; the D gene is possibly TRBD1 (5 bases). Trimming pared 1 base from V and 2 bases from J, leaving 13 bases between. This CDR3 has 16 amino acids. The V gene's germline CDR1 is SNHLY and CDR2 FYNNEI. The CDR3 sequence: CASSEETDSPTDTQYF. The CDR3 DNA sequence: TGTGCCAGCAGTGAAGAAACAGACAGCCCCACAGATACGCAGTATTTT.